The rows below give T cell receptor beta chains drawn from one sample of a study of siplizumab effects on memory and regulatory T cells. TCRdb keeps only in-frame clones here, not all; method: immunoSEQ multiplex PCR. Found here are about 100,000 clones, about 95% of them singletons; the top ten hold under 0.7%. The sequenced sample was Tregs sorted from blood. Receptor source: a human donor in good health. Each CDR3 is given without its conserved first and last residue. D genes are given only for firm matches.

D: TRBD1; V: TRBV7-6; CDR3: ASSLGTGAITEAF
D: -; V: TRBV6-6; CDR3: ASSYRVQGSYEQY
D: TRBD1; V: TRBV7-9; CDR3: ASSVGQGAGYT
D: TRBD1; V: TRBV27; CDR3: ASSSQGAAYEQY
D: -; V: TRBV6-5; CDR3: ASTRGDEQY
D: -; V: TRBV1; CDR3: TSSQDATQY
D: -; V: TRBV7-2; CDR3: ASSYLSGVTEAF
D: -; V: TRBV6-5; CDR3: ASSYSRSGNTIY
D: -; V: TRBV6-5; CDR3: ASGRGTYEQY
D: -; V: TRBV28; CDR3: ASRQGGTSNQPQH
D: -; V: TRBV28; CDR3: ASSLPLLSEQY
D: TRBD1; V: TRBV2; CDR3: ASGRDRVYEQY
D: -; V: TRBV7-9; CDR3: ASSLARLVNTEAF
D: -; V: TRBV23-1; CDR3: AKRGLDTQY
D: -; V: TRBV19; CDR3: ASSIQGYPTDTQY
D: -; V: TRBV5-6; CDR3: ASRRPTDTQY
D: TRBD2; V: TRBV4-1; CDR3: ASSPLLAGTNTGGLF
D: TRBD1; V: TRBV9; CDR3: ASSVGQGEAF
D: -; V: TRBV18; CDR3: ASSPSGAYEQY
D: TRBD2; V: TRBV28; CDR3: ASSSQPGLAGALAYEQY
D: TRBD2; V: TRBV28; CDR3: ASSRMGLAVAKNIQY
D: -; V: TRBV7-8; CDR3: ASSLNVVLYGYT
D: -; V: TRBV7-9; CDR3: ASSLHTEAF
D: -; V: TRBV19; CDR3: ASSAGVTEAF
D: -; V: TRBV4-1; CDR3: ASSQNQGGSYSPLH
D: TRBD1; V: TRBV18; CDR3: ASSPRDRRQETQY
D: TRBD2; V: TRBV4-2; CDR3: ASSSTGRGMGETQY
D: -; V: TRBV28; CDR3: ASSLEATDEKLF
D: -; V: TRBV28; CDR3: ASTLFVGLSGNTIY
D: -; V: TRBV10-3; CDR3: AISELQGYEQY
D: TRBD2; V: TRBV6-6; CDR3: ASSPYGLAGVDEQY
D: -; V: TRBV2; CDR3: ASRKTGTSNTGELF